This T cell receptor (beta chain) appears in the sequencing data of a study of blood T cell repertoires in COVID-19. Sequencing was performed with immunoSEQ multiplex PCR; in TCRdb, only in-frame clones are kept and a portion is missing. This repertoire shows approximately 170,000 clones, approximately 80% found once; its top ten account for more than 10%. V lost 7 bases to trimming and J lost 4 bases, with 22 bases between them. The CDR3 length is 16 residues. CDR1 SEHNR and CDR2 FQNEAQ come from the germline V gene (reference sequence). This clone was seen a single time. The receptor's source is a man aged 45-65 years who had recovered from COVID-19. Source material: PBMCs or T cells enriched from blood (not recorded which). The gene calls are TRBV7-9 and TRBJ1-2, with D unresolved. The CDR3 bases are TGTGCCAGCAACCAAGTCCAAGGAGGCCCCCTCTATGGCTACACCTTC. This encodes CASNQVQGGPLYGYTF.